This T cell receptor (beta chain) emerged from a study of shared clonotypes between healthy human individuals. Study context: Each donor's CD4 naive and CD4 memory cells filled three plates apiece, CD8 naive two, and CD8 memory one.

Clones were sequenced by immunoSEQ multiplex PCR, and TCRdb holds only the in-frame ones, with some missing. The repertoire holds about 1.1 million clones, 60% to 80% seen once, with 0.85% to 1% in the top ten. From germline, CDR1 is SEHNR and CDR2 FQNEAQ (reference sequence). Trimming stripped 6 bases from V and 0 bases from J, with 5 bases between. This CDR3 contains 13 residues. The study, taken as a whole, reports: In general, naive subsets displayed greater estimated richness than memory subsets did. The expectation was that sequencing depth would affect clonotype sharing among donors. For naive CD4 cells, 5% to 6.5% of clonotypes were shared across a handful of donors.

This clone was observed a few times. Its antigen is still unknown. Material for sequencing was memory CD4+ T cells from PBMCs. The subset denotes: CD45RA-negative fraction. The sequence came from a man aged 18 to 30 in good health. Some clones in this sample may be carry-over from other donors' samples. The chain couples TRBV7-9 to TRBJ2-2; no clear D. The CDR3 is CASRGSNTGELFF. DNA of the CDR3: TGTGCCAGCAGGGGGTCGAACACCGGGGAGCTGTTTTTT.